This T cell receptor (beta chain) was profiled in a study of shared clonotypes between healthy human individuals. Study observations and caveats: Enrolling few donors narrowed the genetic and exposure-history diversity that was represented. A generally larger estimated richness was seen in naive subsets than in memory subsets.

The table came from immunoSEQ multiplex PCR; TCRdb's copy has only in-frame clones and leaves some out. Of about 1 million clones listed, roughly 80% are singletons. The CDR3 contains 15 residues. The germline CDR1 and CDR2 sequences are SNHLY and FYNNEI. V was shortened by 4 bases and J by 0 bases, with 12 bases between the two germline ends. Regarding this clone: As yet, its antigen is unknown. Other DNA sequences of this sample code for an identical CDR3.

The TCR originated in a man aged 18-30 years in good health. Sequenced input: memory CD4+ T cells sorted from blood. Subset given: CD45RA-negative fraction. The chain carries TRBV2 and TRBJ1-1, with D possibly matching TRBD1 (5 bases). CDR3 nucleotide sequence: TGTGCCAGCAGTGCCGTCGGGACGGTGAACACTGAAGCTTTCTTT. It codes for CASSAVGTVNTEAFF.